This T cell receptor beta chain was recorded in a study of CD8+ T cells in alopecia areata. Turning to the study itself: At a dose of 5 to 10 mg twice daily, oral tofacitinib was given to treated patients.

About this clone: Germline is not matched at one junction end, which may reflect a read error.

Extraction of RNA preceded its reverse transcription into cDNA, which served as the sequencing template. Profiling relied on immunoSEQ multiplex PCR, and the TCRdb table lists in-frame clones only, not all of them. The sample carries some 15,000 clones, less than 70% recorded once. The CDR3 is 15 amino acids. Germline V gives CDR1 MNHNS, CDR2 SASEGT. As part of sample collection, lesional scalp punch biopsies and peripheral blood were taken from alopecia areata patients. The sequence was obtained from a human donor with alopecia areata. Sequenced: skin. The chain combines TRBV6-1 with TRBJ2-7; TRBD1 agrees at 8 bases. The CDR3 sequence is CAISAPGTGTYEQYF. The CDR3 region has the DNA TGTGCCATCAGTGCCCCCGGGACAGGCACCTACGAGCAGTACTTC.